These T cell receptor beta chains were read from a single sample in a study of blood T cell repertoires in COVID-19. Assay used: immunoSEQ multiplex PCR; TCRdb lists only in-frame clones, some missing. The sample lists fewer than 80,000 clones, roughly 86% occurring once. Sequencing input: peripheral blood. The receptor set was obtained from a woman aged 45-65 years with active or convalescent COVID-19. Each CDR3 is given with its conserved first and last residue. Each record gives: clone size, D gene, J gene, V gene, CDR3 protein, CDR3 DNA. A D gene is named only where the DNA matches it firmly. Rows give clone size only sometimes, using once, few, many, or a class for an expanded clone.

>.|.|TRBJ1-1|TRBV19
CASSARSEAFF
TGTGCCAGTAGTGCGCGTTCAGAAGCTTTCTTT
>.|.|TRBJ2-1|TRBV7-3
CASSLGGNYNEQFF
TGTGCCAGCAGCTTAGGAGGGAACTACAATGAGCAGTTCTTC
>few|.|TRBJ1-5|TRBV19
CASSINYQGGQPQHF
TGTGCCAGTAGTATTAACTACCAGGGCGGCCAGCCCCAGCATTTT
>.|TRBD2|TRBJ2-7|TRBV27
CASSLSAYGTSGRAYEQYF
TGTGCCAGCAGTTTATCAGCCTACGGGACTAGCGGGAGGGCGTACGAGCAGTACTTC
>.|.|TRBJ2-3|TRBV10-2
CASSPIGTDTQYF
TGCGCCAGCAGTCCTATAGGCACAGATACGCAGTATTTT
>.|.|TRBJ1-1|TRBV4-2
CASSPYGLNTEAFF
TGTGCCAGCAGCCCCTATGGGCTGAACACTGAAGCTTTCTTT
>.|TRBD2|TRBJ2-7|TRBV7-8
CASSRTTSGSGSLHGEQYF
TGTGCCAGCAGCAGAACGACCTCCGGTAGCGGGAGTCTTCATGGCGAGCAGTACTTC
>few|.|TRBJ1-1|TRBV27
CASSVNRDATEAFF
TGTGCCAGCAGCGTGAACAGGGATGCCACTGAAGCTTTCTTT
>.|TRBD2|TRBJ2-1|TRBV5-6
CASSQGGSSYNEQFF
TGTGCCAGCAGCCAGGGAGGGAGCTCCTACAATGAGCAGTTCTTC
>.|TRBD2|TRBJ2-1|TRBV9
CASSFQAGVSWEQFF
TGTGCCAGCAGCTTTCAAGCGGGAGTCTCTTGGGAGCAGTTCTTC
>.|.|TRBJ2-1|TRBV20-1
CSASGWEGDNEQFF
TGCAGTGCTAGTGGGTGGGAGGGGGACAATGAGCAGTTCTTC
>.|TRBD2|TRBJ2-1|TRBV3-1/TRBV3-2
CASSQPSSPPSGRNYNEQFF
TGTGCCAGCAGCCAACCCAGCTCGCCGCCTAGCGGGAGGAATTACAATGAGCAGTTCTTC
>.|TRBD2|TRBJ2-1|TRBV5-4
CASSPGLAGPYNEQFF
TGTGCCAGCAGCCCGGGACTAGCGGGTCCCTACAATGAGCAGTTCTTC
>.|TRBD2|TRBJ2-7|TRBV6-6
CASRFGLAFSYEQYF
TGTGCCAGCAGATTCGGACTAGCGTTCTCCTACGAGCAGTACTTC
>.|TRBD2|TRBJ2-7|TRBV27
CASSLSGWGGSYEQYF
TGTGCCAGCAGTTTATCCGGATGGGGCGGGAGCTACGAGCAGTACTTC
>once|.|TRBJ2-7|TRBV7-8
CASSPPRSAGLYEQYF
TGTGCCAGCAGCCCACCACGGTCGGCGGGGCTCTACGAGCAGTACTTC
>.|.|TRBJ2-5|TRBV7-8
CASSLAEGVETQYF
TGTGCCAGCAGCTTAGCGGAAGGAGTGGAGACCCAGTACTTC
>.|TRBD2|TRBJ2-5|TRBV19
CASSIVAGAETQYF
TGTGCCAGTAGTATTGTGGCGGGAGCAGAGACCCAGTACTTC
>.|.|TRBJ2-1|TRBV13
CASSSGDFYNEQFF
TGTGCCAGCAGCTCCGGGGACTTCTACAATGAGCAGTTCTTC
>.|TRBD1|TRBJ2-7|TRBV6-2/TRBV6-3
CASSYGRGTGGQPYEQYF
TGTGCCAGCAGTTACGGCCGTGGGACAGGGGGCCAACCCTACGAGCAGTACTTC
>.|TRBD2|TRBJ2-3|TRBV4-1
CASSQGWREVADTQYF
TGCGCCAGCAGCCAAGGTTGGCGGGAGGTAGCAGATACGCAGTATTTT
>.|.|TRBJ1-4|TRBV7-9
CASSSGIGLREKLFF
TGTGCCAGCAGCTCAGGGATAGGGCTGAGGGAAAAACTGTTTTTT
>.|TRBD1|TRBJ2-7|TRBV29-1
CSVAPSDRGYYEQYF
TGCAGCGTTGCCCCCAGCGACAGGGGATATTACGAGCAGTACTTC